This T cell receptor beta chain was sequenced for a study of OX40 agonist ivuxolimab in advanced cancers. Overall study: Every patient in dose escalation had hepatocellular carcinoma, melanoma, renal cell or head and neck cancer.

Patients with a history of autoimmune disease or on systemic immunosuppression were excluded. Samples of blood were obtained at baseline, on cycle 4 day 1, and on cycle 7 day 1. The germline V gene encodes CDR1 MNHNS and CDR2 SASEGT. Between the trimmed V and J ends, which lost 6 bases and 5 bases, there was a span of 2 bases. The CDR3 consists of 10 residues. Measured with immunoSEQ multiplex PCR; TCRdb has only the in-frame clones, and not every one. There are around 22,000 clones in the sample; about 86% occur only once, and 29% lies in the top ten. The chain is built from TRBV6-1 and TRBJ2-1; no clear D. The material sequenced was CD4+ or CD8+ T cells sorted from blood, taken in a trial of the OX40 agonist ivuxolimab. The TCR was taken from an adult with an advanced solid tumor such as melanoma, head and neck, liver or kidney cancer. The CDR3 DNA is TGTGCCAGCAGGGACAATGAGCAGTTCTTC. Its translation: CASRDNEQFF.